Below, 25 T cell receptor beta chains from the same sample are listed, as sequenced in a study of CD8 T cells in ankylosing spondylitis. TCRdb reprocessed the 5' RACE reads via MiXCR and lists one record per CDR3 protein. The sample records some 120,000 distinct CDR3 sequences, roughly 13% being singletons. The sequencing sample was made of blood, either unsorted or a sorted T cell fraction (not recorded which). These receptors were collected from a female donor with ankylosing spondylitis or in good health (not recorded which).

This clonotype was counted between two and nine times. The CDR3 sequence is CASSLAISASESNEQFF. Here the CDR3 DNA reads TGCGCCAGCAGCTTGGCCATTTCGGCTAGCGAGTCCAATGAGCAGTTCTTC. The chain uses TRBV5-1 and TRBJ2-1; weak D call: TRBD2 (6 bases). Germline CDR1 SGHRS, CDR2 YFSETQ. Deletions cut 0 bases from V and 6 bases from J, with 19 bases between. The CDR3 has 17 residues.

This clonotype has ten or more counts. The rearrangement links TRBV12-3 or TRBV12-4 to TRBJ2-7; D unclear. With 3 bases removed from V and 4 bases from J, the gap between germline ends came to 4 bases. The CDR3 loop spans 11 amino acids. The CDR3 region is CASSFGYEQYF. CDR3 nucleotide sequence: TGTGCCAGCAGTTTCGGGTACGAGCAGTACTTC.

Points on this clonotype: With a much larger clone just one base away, this may be a read error. This chain uses TRBV5-1 with TRBJ2-4; TRBD2 aligns across 7 bases. V lost 4 bases, J lost 4 bases, and 11 bases stayed unmatched. CDR1 SGHRS and CDR2 YFSETQ come from the germline V gene. The CDR3 runs 16 residues. The CDR3 DNA follows: TGCGCCAGCAGCCCCGATTCGGCTAGCGGAAAAAACATTCAGTACTTC. It encodes CASSPDSASGKNIQYF.

This clonotype was seen ten or more times. The rearrangement joins TRBV12-3 or TRBV12-4 to TRBJ1-2, with 7 bases that match TRBD1. This CDR3 has 15 residues. V dropped 9 bases and J dropped 1; count of bases not matched to a gene: 11. In nucleotides, the CDR3 is TGTGCCAGTAGCGGAACGGGACAGTTTAACTATGGCTACACCTTC. This encodes CASSGTGQFNYGYTF.

The V gene is TRBV20-1, the J gene TRBJ2-7; either TRBD1 or TRBD2 may supply D (5 bases each). Germline CDR1 DFQATT, CDR2 SNEGSKA (reference sequence). Trimming left V 0 bases short and J 0 bases short, with 12 bases between. The CDR3 is 15 amino acids. CDR3 in amino acids: CSARDPGRSSYEQYF. Written as DNA, the CDR3 is TGCAGTGCTAGAGACCCGGGACGGTCCTCCTACGAGCAGTACTTC.

The chain recombines TRBV19 with TRBJ2-1; 8 bases match TRBD2. Germline CDR1 is LNHDA and CDR2 is SQIVND (reference sequence). V trimming: 6 bases; J trimming: 6 bases; junction bases outside the gene matches: 4. The CDR3 extends over 13 amino acids. CDR3 in amino acids: CASRLAGSNEQFF. The CDR3 bases are TGTGCCAGTAGGTTAGCGGGATCCAATGAGCAGTTCTTC.

This clonotype was picked up one time. J is TRBJ2-7 and V is TRBV11-1; 8 bases align to TRBD2. The CDR3 loop spans 15 amino acids. With V trimmed by 6 bases and J by 0 bases, 7 bases remained unmatched. The germline gives CDR1 SGHAT, CDR2 FQDESV (reference sequence). CDR3: CASRPGLGSSYEQYF. The CDR3, as DNA: TGTGCCAGCAGGCCGGGACTAGGGAGCTCCTACGAGCAGTACTTC.

The rearrangement joins TRBV20-1 to TRBJ2-2, with 7 bases lining up with TRBD2. This CDR3 has 15 amino acids. CDR1 DFQATT and CDR2 SNEGSKA come from the germline V gene (reference sequence). V lost 3 bases to trimming and J lost 1 base; unmatched junction nucleotides: 5. The CDR3 DNA reads TGCAGTGCTAGCCGGGTAGCGGGGAACACCGGGGAGCTGTTTTTT. Translation gives CSASRVAGNTGELFF.

This clonotype was counted a few times. This chain links TRBV5-1 with TRBJ1-1, with TRBD1 matching over 7 bases. With V trimmed by 1 base and J by 0 bases, 6 bases remained unmatched. Germline CDR1 reads SGHRS; CDR2 reads YFSETQ. The CDR3 contains 16 residues. The CDR3 DNA sequence: TGCGCCAGCAGCTTGACAGGGGCTAAGATGAACACTGAAGCTTTCTTT. Translated, it gives CASSLTGAKMNTEAFF.

CDR3 DNA: TGCAGCGTTGGGACTAGCGGGAGTAAAAGCACAGATACGCAGTATTTT. Its translation: CSVGTSGSKSTDTQYF. The V gene is TRBV29-1, the J gene TRBJ2-3, with TRBD2 matching over 13 bases. Losses at the gene ends were 4 bases for V and 0 bases for J; bases not matched to a gene: 4. Germline V CDR1 and CDR2: SQVTM, ANQGSEA. This CDR3 contains 16 residues.

This clonotype appeared a few times. This chain connects TRBV7-9 to TRBJ2-5; tentative D call: TRBD2 (5 bases). This CDR3 has 15 residues. With 3 bases removed from V and 2 bases from J, the gap between germline ends came to 13 bases. The germline V gene encodes CDR1 SEHNR and CDR2 FQNEAQ (reference sequence). CDR3 in DNA: TGTGCCAGCAGCTTTACCCCGGAGGTACAAGAGACCCAGTACTTC. This encodes CASSFTPEVQETQYF.

As concerns this clonotype: With a much larger clone just one base away, this may be a read error. The chain joins TRBV5-1 to TRBJ2-3; D may be TRBD1 (5 bases). The CDR3 extends over 12 amino acids. Germline V gives CDR1 SGHRS, CDR2 YFSETQ. The CDR3 is CASSADTGTQYF. Written as DNA, the CDR3 is TGCGCCAGCAGCGCGGACACAGGTACGCAGTATTTT.

This clonotype was seen repeatedly, ten times or more. The chain combines TRBV15 with TRBJ2-5, with D possibly being TRBD1 or TRBD2 (5 bases each). The CDR3 consists of 13 residues. Trimming left V 5 bases short and J 5 bases short, with 12 bases between. CDR1 is LNHNV, CDR2 YYDKDF, per germline (reference sequence). CDR3 residues: CATSGGPVETQYF. The CDR3 DNA sequence: TGTGCCACCAGCGGGGGACCGGTGGAGACCCAGTACTTC.

This clonotype was recorded at least ten times. V usage is TRBV6-1 and J usage is TRBJ2-1, with 10 positions matching TRBD2. Looked up from germline, CDR1 is MNHNS and CDR2 is SASEGT. The V and J ends lost 8 bases and 0 bases, in that order; junction bases with no gene match: 4. CDR3 size: 15 residues. CDR3 nucleotides: TGTGCCAGCGGGCTAGCGGGGGTCTCCTACAATGAGCAGTTCTTC. Its protein product is CASGLAGVSYNEQFF.

Many counts were recorded for this clonotype. V usage is TRBV7-8 and J usage is TRBJ1-1; 7 bases agree with TRBD1. With V trimmed by 4 bases and J by 0 bases, 8 bases remained unmatched. The germline V gene has CDR1 SGHVS and CDR2 FQNEAQ. The CDR3 is 16 amino acids. CDR3 sequence: CASSYPPQGMNTEAFF. CDR3 DNA: TGTGCCAGCAGCTACCCCCCACAGGGGATGAACACTGAAGCTTTCTTT.

This clonotype came up many times. The chain joins TRBV5-1 to TRBJ2-2, with TRBD1 matching over 8 bases. Germline CDR1 is SGHRS and CDR2 is YFSETQ. V lost 4 bases, J lost 2 bases, and 7 bases stayed unmatched. The CDR3 loop spans 16 amino acids. The CDR3 DNA reads as TGCGCCAGCAGCCTAAACGGACAGGGAAACACCGGGGAGCTGTTTTTT. Its protein is CASSLNGQGNTGELFF.

In this sample, this clonotype turned up many times. The CDR3 spells CSAIQAGEKLFF. CDR3 sequence (DNA): TGCAGCGCCATCCAGGCGGGCGAAAAACTGTTTTTT. The chain links TRBV29-1 to TRBJ1-4; D not certain. Germline CDR1 reads SQVTM; CDR2 reads ANQGSEA. The CDR3 length is 12 residues. V lost 7 bases to trimming and J lost 8 bases, with 14 bases between them.

In this sample, this clonotype turned up a few times. In nucleotides, the CDR3 is TGCGCCAGCAGCTTAGTGCAGGGAGATGGCTACACCTTC. It encodes CASSLVQGDGYTF. This sequence joins TRBV5-1 and TRBJ1-2; perhaps TRBD1 as D (5 bases). CDR1 SGHRS and CDR2 YFSETQ come from the germline V gene. V gave up 2 bases and J gave up 6 bases, with 11 bases separating them. This CDR3 is 13 amino acids long.

The table lists this clonotype with a few counts. The chain couples TRBV5-1 to TRBJ1-1; D remains unclear. CDR1 and CDR2 from the germline V gene are SGHRS and YFSETQ. CDR3 length equals 11 residues. V lost 5 bases to trimming and J lost 5 bases, with 7 bases between them. The CDR3 region has the DNA TGCGCCAGCAGGAAGGAGACTGAAGCTTTCTTT. Its translation: CASRKETEAFF.

This clonotype was counted ten times or more. The J gene is TRBJ2-7, the V gene TRBV28; the match to TRBD1 covers 8 bases. CDR3 length: 14 amino acids. The V gene end was trimmed by 5 bases and the J gene end by 2 bases; junction bases not matched to a gene: 5. Germline CDR1 is MDHEN and CDR2 is SYDVKM. CDR3: CASSRPGGPYEQYF. Written as DNA, the CDR3 is TGTGCCAGCAGTAGGCCAGGGGGCCCCTACGAGCAGTACTTC.

This chain connects TRBV11-2 to TRBJ2-7, with 11 bases fitting TRBD2. CDR3 length equals 16 residues. With 6 bases clipped from V and 5 bases from J, the junction kept 12 bases outside the gene matches. Germline CDR1 is SGHAT and CDR2 is FQNNGV. The CDR3, as DNA: TGTGCCAGCAGGAACCTCGTAGCGGGGGGGCGCAACGAGCAGTACTTC. Its protein is CASRNLVAGGRNEQYF.

This clonotype appeared many times. The chain links TRBV12-3 or TRBV12-4 to TRBJ2-2; D possibly corresponds to TRBD2 (6 bases). This CDR3 region has 13 residues. V was clipped by 8 bases and J by 4 bases, with 11 bases between them. Written as DNA, the CDR3 is TGTGCCAGCCAGGGACTTTTCACCGGGGAGCTGTTTTTT. As protein: CASQGLFTGELFF.

The chain has TRBV18 and TRBJ2-7; possibly TRBD2 for D (5 bases). Germline CDR1 KGHSH, CDR2 LQKENI. The V gene lost 3 bases and the J gene lost 6 bases, with 15 bases spanning the gap. The CDR3 contains 14 residues. CDR3 sequence (DNA): TGTGCCAGCTCACCGACGGCGTTGGCGGGCGAGCAGTACTTC. Translated: CASSPTALAGEQYF. Looking up the rest from reference TRBV18 and TRBJ2-7 gives the full variable domain: NAGVMQNPRHLVRRRGQEARLRCSPMKGHSHVYWYRQLPEEGLKFMVYLQKENIIDESGMPKERFSAEFPKEGPSILRIQQVVRGDSAAYFCASSPTALAGEQYFGPGTRLTVT.

This clonotype was seen repeatedly, ten times or more. The CDR3 coding sequence is TGTGCCATCAGTGAAATCCCGGGGGAGCAGTACTTC. Residues: CAISEIPGEQYF. The rearrangement joins TRBV10-3 to TRBJ2-7; TRBD2 is a possible D gene (5 bases). The CDR3 has 12 amino acids. Looked up from germline, CDR1 is ENHRY and CDR2 is SYGVKD. V was pared by 3 bases and J by 7 bases, with 10 bases between.

The J gene is TRBJ2-5, the V gene TRBV10-3, with 9 bases that match TRBD2. Germline trimming cut 2 bases from V and 2 bases from J; bases unmatched to any gene: 6. Germline assignment: CDR1 ENHRY and CDR2 SYGVKD. The CDR3 has 16 amino acids. CDR3 DNA sequence: TGTGCCATCAGTGAGGATGGCGGGAGGGAACAAGAGACCCAGTACTTC. Protein: CAISEDGGREQETQYF.